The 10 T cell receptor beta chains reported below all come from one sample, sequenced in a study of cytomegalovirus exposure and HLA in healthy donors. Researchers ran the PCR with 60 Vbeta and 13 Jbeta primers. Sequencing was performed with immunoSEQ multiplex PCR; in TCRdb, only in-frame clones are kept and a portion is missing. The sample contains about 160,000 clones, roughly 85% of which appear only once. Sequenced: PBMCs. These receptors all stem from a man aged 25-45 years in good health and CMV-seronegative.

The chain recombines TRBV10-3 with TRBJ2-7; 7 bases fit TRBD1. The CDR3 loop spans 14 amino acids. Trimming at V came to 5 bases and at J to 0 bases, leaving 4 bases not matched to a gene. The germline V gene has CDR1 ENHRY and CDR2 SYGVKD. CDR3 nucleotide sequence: TGTGCCATCAGTCCGACAGGGATCTCCTACGAGCAGTACTTC. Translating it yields CAISPTGISYEQYF.

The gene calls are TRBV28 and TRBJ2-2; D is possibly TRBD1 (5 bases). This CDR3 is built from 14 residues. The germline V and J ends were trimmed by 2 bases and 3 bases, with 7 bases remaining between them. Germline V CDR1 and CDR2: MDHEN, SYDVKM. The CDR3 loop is CASSLVGDTGELFF. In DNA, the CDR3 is TGTGCCAGCAGTTTAGTAGGGGACACCGGGGAGCTGTTTTTT.

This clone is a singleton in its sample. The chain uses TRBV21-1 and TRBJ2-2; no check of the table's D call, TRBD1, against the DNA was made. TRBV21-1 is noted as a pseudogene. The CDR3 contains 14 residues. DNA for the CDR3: TGTGCCATCCTCCGGGACAGGGTAACCGGGGAGCTGTTTTTT. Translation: CAILRDRVTGELFF.

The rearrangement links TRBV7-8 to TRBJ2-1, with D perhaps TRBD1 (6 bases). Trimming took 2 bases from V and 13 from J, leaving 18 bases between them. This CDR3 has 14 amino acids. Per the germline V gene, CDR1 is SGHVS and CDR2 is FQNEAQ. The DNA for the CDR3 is TGTGCCAGCAGCTTATCTGGGGATAGCAGGGGACAGTTCTTC. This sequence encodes CASSLSGDSRGQFF.

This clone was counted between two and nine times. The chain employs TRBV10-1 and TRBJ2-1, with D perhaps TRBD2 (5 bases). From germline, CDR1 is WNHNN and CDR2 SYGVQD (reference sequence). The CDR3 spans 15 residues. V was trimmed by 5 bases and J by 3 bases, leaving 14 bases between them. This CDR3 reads CASSKDPRDYNEQFF. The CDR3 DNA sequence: TGCGCCAGCAGTAAAGACCCTCGGGACTACAATGAGCAGTTCTTC.

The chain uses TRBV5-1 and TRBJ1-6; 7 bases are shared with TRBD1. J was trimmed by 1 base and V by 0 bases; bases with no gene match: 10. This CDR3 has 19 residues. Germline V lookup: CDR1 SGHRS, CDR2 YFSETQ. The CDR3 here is CASSLGADRDWSYNSPLHF. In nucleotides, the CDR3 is TGCGCCAGCAGCTTGGGGGCCGACAGGGATTGGTCCTATAATTCACCCCTCCACTTT.

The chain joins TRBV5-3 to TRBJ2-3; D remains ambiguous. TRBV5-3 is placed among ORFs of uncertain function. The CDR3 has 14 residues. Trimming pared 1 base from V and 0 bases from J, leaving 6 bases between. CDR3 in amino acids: CARSLPTSTDTQYF. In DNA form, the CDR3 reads TGTGCCAGAAGCTTGCCGACTAGCACAGATACGCAGTATTTT.

The CDR3 DNA reads TGTGCCAGCAGCTTAGCGACCACCCAGGGTCCCAATCAGCCCCAGCATTTT. Its protein product is CASSLATTQGPNQPQHF. The chain has TRBV7-8 and TRBJ1-5; the D gene is possibly TRBD1 (5 bases). Per the germline V gene, CDR1 is SGHVS and CDR2 is FQNEAQ. V was trimmed by 0 bases and J by 3 bases, leaving 15 bases between them. This CDR3 has 17 residues.

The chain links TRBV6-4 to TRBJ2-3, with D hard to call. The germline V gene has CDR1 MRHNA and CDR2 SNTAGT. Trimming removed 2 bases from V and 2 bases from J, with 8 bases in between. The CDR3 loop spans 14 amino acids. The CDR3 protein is CASSDDTFTDTQYF. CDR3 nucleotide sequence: TGTGCCAGCAGTGACGACACATTCACAGATACGCAGTATTTT.

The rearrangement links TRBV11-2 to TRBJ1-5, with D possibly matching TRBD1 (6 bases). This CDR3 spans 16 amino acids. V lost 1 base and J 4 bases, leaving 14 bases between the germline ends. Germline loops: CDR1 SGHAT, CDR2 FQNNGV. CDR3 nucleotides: TGTGCCAGCAGCTTAGCCGGGGGGCGAGGGAATCAGCCCCAGCATTTT. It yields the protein CASSLAGGRGNQPQHF. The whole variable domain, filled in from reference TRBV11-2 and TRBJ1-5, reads EAGVAQSPRYKIIEKRQSVAFWCNPISGHATLYWYQQILGQGPKLLIQFQNNGVVDDSQLPKDRFSAERLKGVDSTLKIQPAKLEDSAVYLCASSLAGGRGNQPQHFGDGTRLSIL.